A single sample is the source of the 31 T cell receptor beta chains below, sequenced in a study of shared clonotypes between healthy human individuals. TCRdb's table, derived via immunoSEQ multiplex PCR, lists solely in-frame clones and lacks some. This sample has 2 million to 2.5 million clones, with around 96% found just once. Naive CD8 cells lacked CD45RO and underwent positive selection for CCR7, leaving out terminally differentiated effector memory CD45RA+ cells. The sequenced sample was naive CD8+ T cells sorted from blood. The receptors were gathered from a man younger than 30 in good health.

V usage is TRBV29-1 and J usage is TRBJ2-3, with D perhaps being TRBD1 or TRBD2 (5 bases each). This CDR3 comprises 15 residues. V was trimmed by 1 base and J by 1 base, leaving 12 bases between them. In germline, CDR1 is SQVTM, CDR2 ANQGSEA. CDR3 sequence: CSVEGGIARTDTQYF. The CDR3 DNA follows: TGCAGCGTTGAAGGGGGGATAGCGCGCACAGATACGCAGTATTTT.

The chain recombines TRBV2 with TRBJ2-1, with 7 bases fitting TRBD1. Unmatched junction bases numbered 9, after V lost 6 bases and J lost 16 bases. The CDR3 is made up of 11 amino acids. The V gene's germline CDR1 is SNHLY and CDR2 FYNNEI. CDR3 nucleotides: TGTGCCAGCAGGTCGACAGGGAGCGTATTCTTC. It is translated as CASRSTGSVFF. The entire variable domain, with the rest obtained from reference TRBV2 and TRBJ2-1, is as follows: EPEVTQTPSHQVTQMGQEVILRCVPISNHLYFYWYRQILGQKVEFLVSFYNNEISEKSEIFDDQFSVERPDGSNFTLKIRSTKLEDSAMYFCASRSTGSVFFGPGTRLTVL.

This chain uses TRBV6-1 with TRBJ1-2; D not resolved. Trimming took 1 base from V and 4 from J, leaving 10 bases between them. This CDR3 contains 14 residues. The germline V gene has CDR1 MNHNS and CDR2 SASEGT. The CDR3 coding sequence is TGTGCCAGCAGTGAAGGTGTCAGGACCTATGGCTACACCTTC. As protein: CASSEGVRTYGYTF.

The V and J genes are TRBV2 and TRBJ1-2; D is unclear. CDR1 SNHLY and CDR2 FYNNEI come from the germline V gene. Trimming left V 7 bases short and J 3 bases short, with 6 bases between. This CDR3 spans 11 amino acids. The CDR3 DNA sequence: TGTGCCAGCACCCTGGACTATGGCTACACCTTC. As protein: CASTLDYGYTF.

The chain combines TRBV11-1 with TRBJ2-7, with no clear D. Trimming pared 8 bases from V and 2 bases from J, leaving 16 bases between. Germline V gene data show CDR1 as SGHAT and CDR2 as FQDESV (reference sequence). The length of the CDR3 is 14 residues. CDR3 loop: CASSLLWGTYEQYF. The CDR3 DNA sequence: TGTGCCAGCTCCCTACTATGGGGAACCTACGAGCAGTACTTC.

The rearrangement joins TRBV4-3 to TRBJ1-1, with 11 positions matching TRBD1. Germline V lookup: CDR1 LGHNA, CDR2 YSLEER. The CDR3 covers 17 residues. With V trimmed by 0 bases and J by 1 base, 4 bases remained unmatched. This CDR3 is CASSQDGQGASNTEAFF. The DNA of the CDR3 is TGCGCCAGCAGCCAAGACGGACAGGGGGCGTCGAACACTGAAGCTTTCTTT.

The chain uses TRBV7-6 and TRBJ2-7, with TRBD1 matching 10 bases. J was trimmed by 7 bases and V by 3 bases; bases with no gene match: 9. The CDR3 is 15 residues long. Per the germline V gene, CDR1 is SGHVS and CDR2 is FNYEAQ. In DNA, the CDR3 is TGTGCCAGCAGCTTGACCGGGACAGGGGCCTCTGAGCAGTACTTC. The encoded protein is CASSLTGTGASEQYF.

The CDR3 region is CASSFQGAGSPLHF. The CDR3, as DNA: TGTGCCAGCAGTTTCCAGGGGGCCGGATCACCCCTCCACTTT. The V gene is TRBV28, the J gene TRBJ1-6; 8 bases line up with TRBD1. This CDR3 contains 14 residues. J gave up 10 bases and V 3 bases, and 5 bases lay outside the gene matches. Germline V gives CDR1 MDHEN, CDR2 SYDVKM.

The V gene is TRBV11-2, the J gene TRBJ2-1; 7 bases line up with TRBD2. CDR1 is SGHAT, CDR2 FQNNGV, per germline. V was pared by 3 bases and J by 9 bases, with 5 bases of the junction left unmatched. The CDR3 is 13 amino acids. The CDR3 DNA reads TGTGCCAGCAGCTTCGGACTAGGAATTGAGCAGTTCTTC. Translating gives CASSFGLGIEQFF.

The V gene is TRBV5-6, the J gene TRBJ2-5; no reliable D call. CDR3 size: 15 residues. Trimming cost V 0 bases and J 2 bases, with 11 bases left between them. Germline V CDR1 and CDR2: SGHDT, YYEEEE. The DNA of the CDR3 is TGTGCCAGCAGCTTGGCGAGAGACGGACAAGAGACCCAGTACTTC. The encoded protein is CASSLARDGQETQYF.

The chain has TRBV4-3 and TRBJ2-7, with D possibly being TRBD1 or TRBD2 (5 bases each). The germline CDR1 and CDR2 sequences are LGHNA and YSLEER. CDR3 length equals 17 residues. V lost 0 bases and J 0 bases, leaving 15 bases between the germline ends. CDR3 coding DNA: TGCGCCAGCAGCCAAGATAAGTCGAGGGGCGTCTCCTACGAGCAGTACTTC. This codes for CASSQDKSRGVSYEQYF.

The rearrangement links TRBV27 to TRBJ1-5, with D maybe TRBD1 (5 bases). The germline V gene has CDR1 MNHEY and CDR2 SMNVEV (reference sequence). This CDR3 region has 16 residues. Trimming left V 7 bases short and J 6 bases short, with 22 bases between. CDR3 DNA: TGTGCCAGCAATCCCACGGTCTATCTAGGGGTTCAGCCCCAGCATTTT. As protein: CASNPTVYLGVQPQHF.

The chain carries TRBV11-2 and TRBJ1-2; weak D call: TRBD1 (6 bases). Trimming removed 0 bases at V and 4 bases at J, with 15 bases between. This CDR3 is 16 amino acids long. Germline V gives CDR1 SGHAT, CDR2 FQNNGV. Here the CDR3 DNA reads TGTGCCAGCAGCTTAGAGTATCAGGGGACACTCTATGGCTACACCTTC. It specifies CASSLEYQGTLYGYTF. The whole variable domain, filled in from reference TRBV11-2 and TRBJ1-2, reads EAGVAQSPRYKIIEKRQSVAFWCNPISGHATLYWYQQILGQGPKLLIQFQNNGVVDDSQLPKDRFSAERLKGVDSTLKIQPAKLEDSAVYLCASSLEYQGTLYGYTFGSGTRLTVV.

The CDR3 sequence is CASSEGQGGYEQYF. The CDR3 coding sequence is TGTGCCAGCAGTGAGGGACAGGGGGGTTACGAGCAGTACTTC. The genes are TRBV25-1 and TRBJ2-7; TRBD1 matches 11 bases. J was trimmed by 4 bases and V by 3 bases; bases with no gene match: 2. This CDR3 spans 14 amino acids. Germline values: CDR1 MGHDK, CDR2 SYGVNS.

The chain joins TRBV5-6 to TRBJ2-7; D is possibly TRBD1 or TRBD2 (5 bases each). The CDR3 is 14 amino acids. Trimming removed 0 bases at V and 3 bases at J, with 10 bases between. The germline V gene encodes CDR1 SGHDT and CDR2 YYEEEE. CDR3 protein: CASSLGYGGYEQYF. CDR3 sequence (DNA): TGTGCCAGCAGCTTGGGCTATGGGGGCTACGAGCAGTACTTC.

The chain joins TRBV29-1 to TRBJ2-3; 8 nucleotides agree with TRBD1. Germline assignment: CDR1 SQVTM and CDR2 ANQGSEA. This CDR3 has 14 residues. The V gene end was trimmed by 0 bases and the J gene end by 5 bases; junction bases not matched to a gene: 4. This CDR3 reads CSVEDPGTGDTQYF. CDR3 DNA: TGCAGCGTTGAAGATCCTGGGACAGGAGATACGCAGTATTTT.

V gene TRBV5-4 combines with J gene TRBJ2-7, with 8 bases matching TRBD1. J gave up 4 bases and V 0 bases, and 6 bases lay outside the gene matches. Germline V gene sequence: CDR1 SGHNT, CDR2 YYREEE (reference sequence). This CDR3 contains 15 residues. CDR3 in amino acids: CASSLEAGGRYEQYF. Written as DNA, the CDR3 is TGTGCCAGCAGCTTGGAGGCAGGGGGCCGGTACGAGCAGTACTTC. Variable domain in full (rest from reference TRBV5-4 and TRBJ2-7): ETGVTQSPTHLIKTRGQQVTLRCSSQSGHNTVSWYQQALGQGPQFIFQYYREEENGRGNFPPRFSGLQFPNYSSELNVNALELDDSALYLCASSLEAGGRYEQYFGPGTRLTVT.

The chain carries TRBV6-5 and TRBJ2-7, with D possibly being TRBD2 (6 bases). The CDR3 has 15 residues. Trimming took 0 bases from V and 3 from J, leaving 12 bases between them. CDR1 is MNHEY, CDR2 SVGAGI, per germline. The chain's CDR3 is CASSYSTGRGYEQYF. CDR3 sequence (DNA): TGTGCCAGCAGTTACTCGACCGGGAGAGGCTACGAGCAGTACTTC.

This chain connects TRBV13 to TRBJ2-7; D not certain. Trimming took 4 bases from V and 5 from J, leaving 12 bases between them. This CDR3 has 13 amino acids. Looked up from germline, CDR1 is PRHDT and CDR2 is FYEKMQ (reference sequence). In DNA, the CDR3 is TGTGCCAGCAGCTCAGCAAATTCCCACGAGCAGTACTTC. Protein: CASSSANSHEQYF.

The V gene is TRBV29-1, the J gene TRBJ2-1; D unclear. In germline, CDR1 is SQVTM, CDR2 ANQGSEA. The CDR3 contains 13 residues. The CDR3 spells CSWGGRSYNEQFF. In DNA, the CDR3 is TGCAGTTGGGGTGGTCGCTCCTACAATGAGCAGTTCTTC.

This sequence joins TRBV13 and TRBJ2-7; possibly TRBD2 for D (6 bases). Germline CDR1 and CDR2: PRHDT and FYEKMQ (reference sequence). This CDR3 spans 15 amino acids. V was cut by 3 bases and J by 0 bases, with 12 bases left in between. CDR3 in amino acids: CASSFRGGASYEQYF. In nucleotides, the CDR3 is TGTGCCAGCAGCTTTCGAGGCGGGGCCTCCTACGAGCAGTACTTC. The variable domain in full, with the rest retrieved from reference TRBV13 and TRBJ2-7, is AAGVIQSPRHLIKEKRETATLKCYPIPRHDTVYWYQQGPGQDPQFLISFYEKMQSDKGSIPDRFSAQQFSDYHSELNMSSLELGDSALYFCASSFRGGASYEQYFGPGTRLTVT.

V usage is TRBV2 and J usage is TRBJ2-7; TRBD2 matches 12 bases. The germline CDR1 and CDR2 sequences are SNHLY and FYNNEI. The CDR3 totals 14 residues. V trimming: 1 base; J trimming: 7 bases; junction bases outside the gene matches: 2. This CDR3 is CASSEGLAGEEQYF. CDR3 coding DNA: TGTGCCAGCAGTGAAGGACTAGCGGGAGAAGAGCAGTACTTC.

This chain links TRBV6-4 with TRBJ2-5; 8 positions match TRBD1. After removal of 8 bases from V and 4 bases from J, the junction contained 12 bases not matched to a gene. Germline V gives CDR1 MRHNA, CDR2 SNTAGT. There are 15 residues in the CDR3. This chain's CDR3 is CASRLVIRGLETQYF. DNA of the CDR3: TGTGCCAGCCGGTTGGTGATCAGGGGGCTAGAGACCCAGTACTTC.

This chain uses TRBV2 with TRBJ2-1; the match to TRBD1 covers 8 bases. This CDR3 is built from 16 residues. The J segment lost 6 bases and the V segment lost 3 bases, leaving 10 bases of the junction unmatched. From germline, CDR1 is SNHLY and CDR2 FYNNEI. In nucleotides, the CDR3 is TGTGCCAGCAGTGATGAAAGTGAACAGGGGGGCAATGAGCAGTTCTTC. Translation: CASSDESEQGGNEQFF.

Comment on this clone: At the DNA level, this CDR3 is encoded by other sequences in the same sample as well. The chain has TRBV2 and TRBJ2-1, with D uncertain. Trimming removed 1 base at V and 7 bases at J, with 2 bases between. The germline V gene has CDR1 SNHLY and CDR2 FYNNEI. CDR3 length: 11 residues. CDR3 in DNA: TGTGCCAGCAGTGAAGGAAATGAGCAGTTCTTC. Protein product: CASSEGNEQFF.

Concerning this clone itself: The same CDR3 arises from other DNA sequences in this sample as well. J is TRBJ2-7 and V is TRBV10-1, with D perhaps matching TRBD1 or TRBD2 (5 bases each). The CDR3 length is 15 residues. The V gene's germline CDR1 is WNHNN and CDR2 SYGVQD (reference sequence). V was cut by 3 bases and J by 1 base, with 13 bases left in between. CDR3 protein: CASSDPGTGSYEQYF. Here the CDR3 DNA reads TGCGCCAGCAGTGACCCCGGGACGGGTTCCTACGAGCAGTACTTC.

J is TRBJ2-5 and V is TRBV29-1, with 7 bases fitting TRBD1. V gave up 6 bases and J gave up 5 bases; unmatched junction bases: 9. The CDR3 contains 13 residues. CDR1 is SQVTM, CDR2 ANQGSEA, per germline. The chain's CDR3 is CSVITGVRETQYF. CDR3 bases: TGCAGCGTCATCACAGGGGTCCGCGAGACCCAGTACTTC.

This chain connects TRBV29-1 to TRBJ2-1, with D tentatively TRBD1 or TRBD2 (5 bases each). The germline V gene has CDR1 SQVTM and CDR2 ANQGSEA. The CDR3 totals 18 residues. The ends were cut back, 1 base at V and 2 bases at J, with 21 bases in the middle. The CDR3 loop is CSVEGGRVRDGAYNEQFF. The DNA for the CDR3 is TGCAGCGTTGAAGGTGGAAGGGTCCGGGACGGTGCCTACAATGAGCAGTTCTTC.

The chain couples TRBV6-5 to TRBJ1-1; D call uncertain. The germline V gene encodes CDR1 MNHEY and CDR2 SVGAGI. V was pared by 5 bases and J by 5 bases, with 18 bases between. This CDR3 is built from 15 residues. The CDR3 DNA reads as TGTGCCAGCAGTCCTATGGGTCCTGAATGGACTGAAGCTTTCTTT. The encoded protein is CASSPMGPEWTEAFF.

The chain recombines TRBV28 with TRBJ2-7; a weak D match, TRBD1 (6 bases). The CDR3 sequence is 15 residues long. The ends were cut back, 5 bases at V and 6 bases at J, with 20 bases in the middle. CDR1 and CDR2 (germline): MDHEN, SYDVKM. CDR3 DNA sequence: TGTGCCAGCAGTATTCCCGGGGCAGGGGCCTTCGAGCAGTACTTC. It encodes CASSIPGAGAFEQYF. The entire variable domain, with the rest obtained from reference TRBV28 and TRBJ2-7, is as follows: DVKVTQSSRYLVKRTGEKVFLECVQDMDHENMFWYRQDPGLGLRLIYFSYDVKMKEKGDIPEGYSVSREKKERFSLILESASTNQTSMYLCASSIPGAGAFEQYFGPGTRLTVT.

The rearrangement uses TRBV7-6 and TRBJ1-4, with 10 bases lining up with TRBD1. Germline-derived CDR1 and CDR2 are SGHVS and FNYEAQ. This CDR3 is 18 amino acids long. With 1 base clipped from V and 3 bases from J, the junction kept 8 bases outside the gene matches. For the CDR3, the DNA is TGTGCCAGCAGCTTAGTGGGGACAGGGGCTTTGGCTAATGAAAAACTGTTTTTT. This encodes CASSLVGTGALANEKLFF.